These 25 T cell receptor beta chains share one sample of origin, sequenced in a study of T cell changes during pregnancy in multiple sclerosis. Measured with immunoSEQ multiplex PCR; TCRdb has only the in-frame clones, and not every one. Of under 85,000 clones in the sample, approximately 90% were seen once. Sequenced material: CD4+ T cells from peripheral blood mononuclear cells, taken before pregnancy. The receptors derive from a female donor with multiple sclerosis, enrolled in a pregnancy study.

V usage is TRBV6-5 and J usage is TRBJ1-2; TRBD1 matches at 8 bases. The V gene end was trimmed by 5 bases and the J gene end by 4 bases; junction bases not matched to a gene: 6. Germline CDR1 is MNHEY and CDR2 is SVGAGI. The length of the CDR3 is 14 residues. The CDR3 region is CASSPRQGPYGYTF. The CDR3, as DNA: TGTGCCAGCAGTCCACGACAGGGGCCCTATGGCTACACCTTC.

This chain joins TRBV11-3 and TRBJ2-2; possibly TRBD1 for D (6 bases). This CDR3 has 17 amino acids. V was cut by 1 base and J by 3 bases, with 15 bases left in between. Germline V CDR1 and CDR2: SGHNT, YENEEA. The CDR3 here is CASSLVTGPPDTGELFF. In DNA form, the CDR3 reads TGTGCCAGCAGCTTAGTAACAGGGCCCCCCGACACCGGGGAGCTGTTTTTT.

V is TRBV6-6 and J is TRBJ2-5; possibly TRBD1 for D (6 bases). V gave up 2 bases and J gave up 5 bases, with 15 bases separating them. This CDR3 has 15 amino acids. Germline CDR1 reads MNHNY; CDR2 reads SVGAGI (reference sequence). In DNA, the CDR3 is TGTGCCAGCAGTTACCCACAACAGGGTACGGAGACCCAGTACTTC. It encodes CASSYPQQGTETQYF.

The chain has TRBV6-1 and TRBJ1-5; 9 bases line up with TRBD1. Germline values: CDR1 MNHNS, CDR2 SASEGT. Trimming at V came to 7 bases and at J to 4 bases, leaving 5 bases not matched to a gene. This CDR3 is built from 14 residues. The CDR3 sequence is CASTVDRGNQPQHF. In nucleotides, the CDR3 is TGTGCCAGCACCGTAGACAGGGGGAATCAGCCCCAGCATTTT.

This clone is a singleton in its sample. The chain has TRBV6-5 and TRBJ1-2, with a weak D call TRBD1 (5 bases). The CDR3 is 15 amino acids. Trimming took off 6 bases at V and 3 bases at J, with 17 bases between the two ends. The germline gives CDR1 MNHEY, CDR2 SVGAGI. CDR3 nucleotide sequence: TGTGCCAGCAGGGAGGGGCCGGGCGGGGACTATGGCTACACCTTC. Protein: CASREGPGGDYGYTF.

The J gene is TRBJ2-6, the V gene TRBV30, with a possible D match to TRBD2 (7 bases). The germline V gene has CDR1 GTSNPN and CDR2 SVGIG (reference sequence). The CDR3 totals 18 residues. V dropped 7 bases and J dropped 0 bases, with 22 bases sitting between them. The CDR3 protein is CASGPARGGVSGANVLTF. DNA of the CDR3: TGTGCCTCGGGCCCGGCGAGGGGGGGGGTCTCTGGGGCCAACGTCCTGACTTTC.

This clone came up once. The chain recombines TRBV6-1 with TRBJ2-1, with D unclear. The CDR3 covers 13 residues. Germline assignment: CDR1 MNHNS and CDR2 SASEGT. Between the trimmed V and J ends, which lost 4 bases and 4 bases, there was a span of 8 bases. For the CDR3, the DNA is TGTGCCAGCAGTGCCGGTTCGTACAATGAGCAGTTCTTC. Protein: CASSAGSYNEQFF.

The rearrangement links TRBV15 to TRBJ2-3, with D possibly TRBD2 on 6 matching bases. CDR3 size: 15 residues. V lost 0 bases and J lost 2, with 9 bases in between. The germline V gene has CDR1 LNHNV and CDR2 YYDKDF (reference sequence). Here the CDR3 reads CATSRDRGNTDTQYF. The CDR3 DNA sequence: TGTGCCACCAGCAGAGATCGGGGGAACACAGATACGCAGTATTTT.

J is TRBJ2-5 and V is TRBV28; D may be TRBD1 (6 bases). The V end was cut by 3 bases, the J end by 5 bases, with 22 bases between. The CDR3 sequence is 17 residues long. The germline V gene has CDR1 MDHEN and CDR2 SYDVKM. The CDR3 DNA sequence: TGTGCCAGCAGTTTTTTTCAGGGGTTGTCCCTAACGGAGACCCAGTACTTC. It is translated as CASSFFQGLSLTETQYF.

V usage is TRBV7-2 and J usage is TRBJ1-6; the match to TRBD1 covers 9 bases. There are 15 residues in the CDR3. Germline CDR1 SGHTA, CDR2 FQGNSA. V dropped 4 bases and J dropped 5; count of bases not matched to a gene: 3. This chain's CDR3 is CASSSRQGDNSPLHF. CDR3 nucleotide sequence: TGTGCCAGCAGCTCGAGACAGGGGGATAATTCACCCCTCCACTTT.

This clone came up once. This CDR3 reads CASSLAESYNEQFF. The CDR3 region has the DNA TGCGCCAGCAGCTTGGCAGAATCCTACAATGAGCAGTTCTTC. The chain carries TRBV5-1 and TRBJ2-1; D is unclear. From germline, CDR1 is SGHRS and CDR2 YFSETQ. The CDR3 contains 14 residues. The V and J ends lost 0 bases and 1 base respectively, with 5 bases between them.

This chain connects TRBV7-8 to TRBJ1-5; 9 nucleotides match TRBD1. The CDR3 spans 18 residues. Germline V gene data show CDR1 as SGHVS and CDR2 as FQNEAQ. V dropped 4 bases and J dropped 2; count of bases not matched to a gene: 12. The CDR3 DNA follows: TGTGCCAGCAGCTCGTCCGGGACAGGGTGGTCGGGCAATCAGCCCCAGCATTTT. It yields the protein CASSSSGTGWSGNQPQHF.

The chain links TRBV28 to TRBJ1-2, with 11 positions matching TRBD1. V shed 7 bases and J 5 bases; nucleotides not matched to a gene: 15. Germline V gives CDR1 MDHEN, CDR2 SYDVKM. The CDR3 length is 17 residues. CDR3 protein: CASTFPGTGGWGYGYTF. CDR3 DNA sequence: TGTGCCAGCACCTTCCCCGGGACAGGGGGTTGGGGGTATGGCTACACCTTC.

The CDR3 reads CASSLSRTGGQTQYF. CDR3 DNA sequence: TGTGCCAGCAGTTTATCGAGGACAGGGGGGCAGACCCAGTACTTC. This sequence joins TRBV27 and TRBJ2-5; 10 bases align to TRBD1. The CDR3 extends over 15 amino acids. V was pared by 0 bases and J by 6 bases, with 4 bases of the junction left unmatched. Germline V gives CDR1 MNHEY, CDR2 SMNVEV (reference sequence).

J is TRBJ2-7 and V is TRBV14; D uncertain. This CDR3 has 14 amino acids. Trimming stripped 6 bases from V and 0 bases from J, with 12 bases between. Germline V gene lookup returns CDR1 SGHDN and CDR2 FVKESK. The CDR3 loop is CASSPGIYSYEQYF. CDR3 DNA: TGTGCCAGCAGTCCAGGTATCTACTCCTACGAGCAGTACTTC.

The chain has TRBV18 and TRBJ2-7; 8 nucleotides line up with TRBD1. This CDR3 is 15 amino acids long. Trimming removed 2 bases from V and 0 bases from J; junction bases left unmatched: 3. Germline lookup yields CDR1 KGHSH and CDR2 LQKENI. The DNA for the CDR3 is TGTGCCAGCTCACCAAGGACAGGGTCCTCCTACGAGCAGTACTTC. It translates to CASSPRTGSSYEQYF.

V usage is TRBV9 and J usage is TRBJ1-1; no reliable D call. V gave up 0 bases and J gave up 4 bases, with 4 bases separating them. Germline V gene data show CDR1 as SGDLS and CDR2 as YYNGEE. The CDR3 spans 12 residues. The CDR3 region has the DNA TGTGCCAGCAGCGTAGCAGGCACTGAAGCTTTCTTT. Its protein is CASSVAGTEAFF.

V and J are TRBV6-5 and TRBJ1-1; D possibly corresponds to TRBD1 (5 bases). V lost 6 bases and J 1 base, leaving 12 bases between the germline ends. Germline CDR1 MNHEY, CDR2 SVGAGI. CDR3 length: 14 residues. CDR3 bases: TGTGCCAGCAGATCCGGCGGACAGAACACTGAAGCTTTCTTT. Encoded protein: CASRSGGQNTEAFF.

The chain carries TRBV29-1 and TRBJ2-1; D might be TRBD1 (6 bases). From germline, CDR1 is SQVTM and CDR2 ANQGSEA. The germline V and J ends were trimmed by 5 bases and 9 bases, with 17 bases remaining between them. There are 13 residues in the CDR3. The CDR3 sequence is CSVRTRAGVEQFF. The CDR3 region has the DNA TGCAGCGTTCGAACCAGGGCAGGGGTTGAGCAGTTCTTC.

The chain joins TRBV6-1 to TRBJ2-5; D might be TRBD2 (6 bases). Germline assignment: CDR1 MNHNS and CDR2 SASEGT. V gave up 4 bases and J gave up 1 base, with 13 bases separating them. The CDR3 sequence is 15 residues long. For the CDR3, the DNA is TGTGCCAGCAGTGTGGACTACCTAATCCAAGAGACCCAGTACTTC. It specifies CASSVDYLIQETQYF.

The V call is TRBV27, the J call TRBJ1-6, with TRBD1 matching over 11 bases. The germline gives CDR1 MNHEY, CDR2 SMNVEV (reference sequence). The CDR3 extends over 19 amino acids. V was pared by 9 bases and J by 9 bases, with 22 bases of the junction left unmatched. Written as DNA, the CDR3 is TGTGCCAGTTTTGGGGCCGGGACAGGGGGTTCCGCTTTTCCTTCACCCCTCCACTTT. Translated: CASFGAGTGGSAFPSPLHF.

The rearrangement joins TRBV5-4 to TRBJ2-4, with TRBD1 as a possible D gene (6 bases). CDR3 length equals 15 residues. The V gene lost 4 bases and the J gene lost 0 bases, with 11 bases spanning the gap. CDR1 is SGHNT, CDR2 YYREEE, per germline (reference sequence). The CDR3 DNA reads TGTGCCAGCAGCGAGGGGGAGCTAGCCAAAAACATTCAGTACTTC. This encodes CASSEGELAKNIQYF.

The chain couples TRBV2 to TRBJ2-1, with 10 bases fitting TRBD2. Germline V gene sequence: CDR1 SNHLY, CDR2 FYNNEI. The CDR3 extends over 18 amino acids. The V segment lost 5 bases and the J segment 5 bases; nucleotides outside the gene matches: 15. The CDR3 sequence: CASSYLPRAGGRDNEQFF. The CDR3 DNA is TGTGCCAGCAGTTACCTTCCAAGAGCGGGGGGGCGTGACAATGAGCAGTTCTTC. Supplemented by reference TRBV2 and TRBJ2-1, the full variable domain reads EPEVTQTPSHQVTQMGQEVILRCVPISNHLYFYWYRQILGQKVEFLVSFYNNEISEKSEIFDDQFSVERPDGSNFTLKIRSTKLEDSAMYFCASSYLPRAGGRDNEQFFGPGTRLTVL.

The chain has TRBV6-4 and TRBJ2-1; 9 bases map to TRBD2. Trimming removed 6 bases from V and 2 bases from J; junction bases left unmatched: 14. From germline, CDR1 is MRHNA and CDR2 SNTAGT. This CDR3 is built from 18 residues. The CDR3 bases are TGTGCCAGCAGCCGACTCGGGGGGCGGGAGGGCCCCTACAATGAGCAGTTCTTC. Encoded protein: CASSRLGGREGPYNEQFF.

This chain uses TRBV9 with TRBJ2-7; 7 nucleotides agree with TRBD2. After removal of 0 bases from V and 1 base from J, the junction contained 4 bases not matched to a gene. The CDR3 is 15 residues long. The germline gives CDR1 SGDLS, CDR2 YYNGEE. The chain's CDR3 is CASSVGSSGSYEQYF. Here the CDR3 DNA reads TGTGCCAGCAGCGTAGGTTCTAGCGGATCCTACGAGCAGTACTTC.